This TCR beta chain derives from a study of response to subunit inactivated influenza vaccine. This clonotype turned up a few times. Its antigen is as yet unknown. General study results and limits: A suggestion made by the authors is that each seasonal influenza vaccination recruits few new T cells.

TCRdb re-called the RT-PCR reads through MiXCR, storing one row per CDR3 protein. The sample has over 150,000 distinct CDR3 sequences, 11% seen once. Sample: non-naive T cells sorted from PBMCs, taken 45 days after vaccination. This TCR derives from a man aged 45-60 years who received an inactivated influenza vaccine.

The CDR3 DNA reads as TGTGCCAGCAGCCTGGGGACAGGGAACCCCTACGAGCAGTACTTC. As protein: CASSLGTGNPYEQYF. V usage is TRBV7-9 and J usage is TRBJ2-7; 9 nucleotides agree with TRBD1. Germline CDR1 reads SEHNR; CDR2 reads FQNEAQ (reference sequence). V was pared by 5 bases and J by 2 bases, with 7 bases of the junction left unmatched. The CDR3 totals 15 residues.